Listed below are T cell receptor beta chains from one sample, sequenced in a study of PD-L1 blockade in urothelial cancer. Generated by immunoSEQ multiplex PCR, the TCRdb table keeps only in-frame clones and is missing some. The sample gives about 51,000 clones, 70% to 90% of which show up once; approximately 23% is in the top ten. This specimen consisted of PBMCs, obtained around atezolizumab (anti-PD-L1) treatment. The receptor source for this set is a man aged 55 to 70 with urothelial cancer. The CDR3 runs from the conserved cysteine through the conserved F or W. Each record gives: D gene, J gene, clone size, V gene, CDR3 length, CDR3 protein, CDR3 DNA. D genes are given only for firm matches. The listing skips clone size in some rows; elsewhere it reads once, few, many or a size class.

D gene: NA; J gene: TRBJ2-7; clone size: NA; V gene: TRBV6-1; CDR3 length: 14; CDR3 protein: CASKGAGIVYEQYF; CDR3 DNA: TGTGCCAGCAAGGGCGCAGGGATAGTCTACGAGCAGTACTTC
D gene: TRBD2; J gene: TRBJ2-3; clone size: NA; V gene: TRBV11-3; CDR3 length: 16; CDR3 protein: CASSQRAGELADTQYF; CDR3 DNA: TGTGCCAGCAGCCAAAGAGCGGGGGAGTTGGCGGATACGCAGTATTTT
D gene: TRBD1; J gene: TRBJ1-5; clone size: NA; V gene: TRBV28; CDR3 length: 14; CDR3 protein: CASAPGQGIWPQHF; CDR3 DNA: TGTGCCAGCGCCCCGGGACAGGGAATATGGCCCCAGCATTTT
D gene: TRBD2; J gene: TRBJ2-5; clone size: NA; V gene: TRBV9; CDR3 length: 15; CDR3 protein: CASSPTSGRGETQYF; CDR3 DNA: TGTGCCAGCAGCCCGACTAGCGGGAGGGGAGAGACCCAGTACTTC
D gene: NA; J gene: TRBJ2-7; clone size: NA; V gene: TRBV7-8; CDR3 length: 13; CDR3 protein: CASSLVTGYEQYF; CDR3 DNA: TGTGCCAGCAGCTTAGTTACAGGGTACGAGCAGTACTTC
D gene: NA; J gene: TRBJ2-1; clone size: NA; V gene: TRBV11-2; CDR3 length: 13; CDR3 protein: CASSLGRYNEQFF; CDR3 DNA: TGTGCCAGCAGCTTAGGTCGCTACAATGAGCAGTTCTTC
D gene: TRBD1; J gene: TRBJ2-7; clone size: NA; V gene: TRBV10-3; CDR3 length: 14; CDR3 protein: CAISPRQGAYEQYF; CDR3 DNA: TGTGCCATCAGTCCGAGACAGGGGGCGTACGAGCAGTACTTC
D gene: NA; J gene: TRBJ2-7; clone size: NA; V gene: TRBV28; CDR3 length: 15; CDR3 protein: CASSSGGGGSYEQYF; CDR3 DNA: TGTGCCAGCAGTTCCGGGGGAGGGGGATCCTACGAGCAGTACTTC
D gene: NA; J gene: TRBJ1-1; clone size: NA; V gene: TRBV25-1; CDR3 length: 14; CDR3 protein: CASSESPMNTEAFF; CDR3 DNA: TGTGCCAGCAGTGAATCCCCCATGAACACTGAAGCTTTCTTT
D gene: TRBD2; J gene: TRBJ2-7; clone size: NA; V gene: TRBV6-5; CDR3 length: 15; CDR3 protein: CASSPVGLAGYEQYF; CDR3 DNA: TGTGCCAGCAGCCCGGTTGGACTAGCGGGGTACGAGCAGTACTTC
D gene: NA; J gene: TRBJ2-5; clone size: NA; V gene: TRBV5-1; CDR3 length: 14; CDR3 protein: CASSLVGAGETQYF; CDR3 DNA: TGCGCCAGCAGCTTGGTAGGTGCGGGAGAGACCCAGTACTTC
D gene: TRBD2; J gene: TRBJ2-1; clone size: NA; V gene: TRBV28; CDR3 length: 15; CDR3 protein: CASRRGTSGNNEQFF; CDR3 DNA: TGTGCCAGCAGAAGGGGGACTAGCGGGAACAATGAGCAGTTCTTC
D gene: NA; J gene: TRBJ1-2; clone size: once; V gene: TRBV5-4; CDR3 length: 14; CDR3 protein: CASSLLSRPGGYTF; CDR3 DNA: TGTGCCAGCAGCTTGCTCTCCAGGCCAGGAGGCTACACCTTC
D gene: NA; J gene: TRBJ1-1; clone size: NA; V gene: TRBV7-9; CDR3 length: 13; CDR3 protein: CASSDRILAEAFF; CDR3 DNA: TGTGCCAGCAGCGATCGGATACTAGCTGAAGCTTTCTTT
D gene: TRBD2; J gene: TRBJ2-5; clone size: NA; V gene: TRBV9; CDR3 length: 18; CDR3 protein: CASSVSPSSGGAEETQYF; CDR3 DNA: TGTGCCAGCAGCGTTTCCCCTTCTAGCGGGGGGGCCGAGGAGACCCAGTACTTC
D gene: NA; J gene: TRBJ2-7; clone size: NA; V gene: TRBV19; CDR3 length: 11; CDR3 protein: CASSEGYEQYF; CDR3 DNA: TGTGCCAGTAGTGAGGGCTACGAGCAGTACTTC
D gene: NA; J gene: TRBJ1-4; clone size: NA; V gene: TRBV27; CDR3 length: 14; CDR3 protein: CASRPPGLGEKLFF; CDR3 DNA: TGTGCCAGCAGGCCACCGGGACTAGGAGAAAAACTGTTTTTT
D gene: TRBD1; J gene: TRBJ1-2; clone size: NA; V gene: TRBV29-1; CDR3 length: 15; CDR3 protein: CSVYRGPASFDGYTF; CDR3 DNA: TGCAGCGTTTACAGGGGGCCCGCGTCGTTCGATGGCTACACCTTC
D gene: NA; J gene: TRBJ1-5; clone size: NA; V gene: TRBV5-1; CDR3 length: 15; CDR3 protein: CASSLDGGINQPQHF; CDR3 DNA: TGCGCCAGCAGCTTGGACGGGGGTATCAATCAGCCCCAGCATTTT
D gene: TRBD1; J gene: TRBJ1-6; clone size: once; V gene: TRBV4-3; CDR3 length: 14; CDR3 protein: CASSQRTGNSPLHF; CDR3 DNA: TGCGCCAGCAGCCAGAGGACAGGGAATTCACCCCTCCACTTT
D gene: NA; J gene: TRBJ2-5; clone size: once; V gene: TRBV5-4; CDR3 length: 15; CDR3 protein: CASSKNGILEETQYF; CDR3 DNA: TGTGCCAGCAGCAAAAACGGGATTTTGGAAGAGACCCAGTACTTC
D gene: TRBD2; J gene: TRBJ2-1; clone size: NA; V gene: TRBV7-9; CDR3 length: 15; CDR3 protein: CASSKRTSGSYEQFF; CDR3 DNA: TGTGCCAGCAGCAAAAGGACTAGCGGGAGCTATGAGCAGTTCTTC
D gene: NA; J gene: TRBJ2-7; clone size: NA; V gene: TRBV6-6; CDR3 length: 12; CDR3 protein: CASSPGGREQYF; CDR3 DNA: TGTGCCAGCAGCCCAGGGGGGCGCGAGCAGTACTTC
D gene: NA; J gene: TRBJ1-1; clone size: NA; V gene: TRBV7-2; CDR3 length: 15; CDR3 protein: CASSFSPELRTEAFF; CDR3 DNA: TGTGCCAGCAGCTTCTCTCCGGAGTTGCGGACTGAAGCTTTCTTT
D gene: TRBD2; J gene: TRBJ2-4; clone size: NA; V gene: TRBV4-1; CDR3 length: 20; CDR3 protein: CASSQERGLAGQEAKNIQYF; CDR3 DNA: TGCGCCAGCAGCCAAGAACGGGGACTAGCGGGCCAGGAAGCCAAAAACATTCAGTACTTC
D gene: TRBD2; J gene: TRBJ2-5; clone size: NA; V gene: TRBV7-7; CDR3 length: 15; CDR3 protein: CASSLGPAGKETQYF; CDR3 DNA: TGTGCTAGCAGCTTAGGTCCAGCGGGGAAAGAGACCCAGTACTTC
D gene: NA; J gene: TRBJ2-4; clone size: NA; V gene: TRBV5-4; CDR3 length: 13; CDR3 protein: CASSFDSGGFQYF; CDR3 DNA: TGTGCCAGCAGCTTTGACAGTGGTGGCTTTCAGTACTTC
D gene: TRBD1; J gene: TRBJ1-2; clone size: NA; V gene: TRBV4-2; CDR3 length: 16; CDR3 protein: CASSQAPGQTNYGYTF; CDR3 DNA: TGTGCCAGCAGCCAGGCCCCGGGACAGACAAACTATGGCTACACCTTC
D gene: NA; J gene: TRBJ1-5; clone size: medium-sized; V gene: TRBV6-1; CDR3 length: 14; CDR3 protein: CASRPDRYNQPQHF; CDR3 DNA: TGTGCCAGCAGACCCGACAGATACAATCAGCCCCAGCATTTT
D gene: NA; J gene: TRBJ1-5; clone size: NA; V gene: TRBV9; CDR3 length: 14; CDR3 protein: CASSEGLTNQPQHF; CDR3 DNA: TGTGCCAGCAGCGAGGGACTGACGAATCAGCCCCAGCATTTT
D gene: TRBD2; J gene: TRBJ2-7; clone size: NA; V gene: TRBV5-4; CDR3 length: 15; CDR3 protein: CASSSPGTSGYEQYF; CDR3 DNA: TGTGCCAGCAGCTCCCCCGGGACTAGCGGTTACGAGCAGTACTTC
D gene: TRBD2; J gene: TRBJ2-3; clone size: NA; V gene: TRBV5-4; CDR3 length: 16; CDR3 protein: CASSLHSGSVTDTQYF; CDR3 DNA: TGTGCCAGCAGCTTGCACAGCGGGAGTGTAACAGATACGCAGTATTTT
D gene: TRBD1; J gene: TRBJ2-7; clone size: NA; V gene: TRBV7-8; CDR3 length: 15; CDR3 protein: CASTPGTDYPYEQYF; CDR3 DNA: TGTGCCAGCACGCCCGGGACAGATTATCCCTACGAGCAGTACTTC
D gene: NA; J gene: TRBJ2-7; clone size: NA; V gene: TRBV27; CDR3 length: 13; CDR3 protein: CASKSKGGYEQYF; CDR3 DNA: TGTGCCAGCAAGTCGAAGGGGGGGTACGAGCAGTACTTC
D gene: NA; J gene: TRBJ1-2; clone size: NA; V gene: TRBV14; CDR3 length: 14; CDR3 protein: CASSPFSGGYGYTF; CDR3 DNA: TGTGCCAGCAGCCCCTTCTCCGGGGGCTATGGCTACACCTTC
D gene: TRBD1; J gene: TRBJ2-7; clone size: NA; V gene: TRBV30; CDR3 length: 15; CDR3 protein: CAWRGPGQGIYEQYF; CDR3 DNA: TGTGCCTGGAGGGGGCCGGGACAGGGTATCTACGAGCAGTACTTC
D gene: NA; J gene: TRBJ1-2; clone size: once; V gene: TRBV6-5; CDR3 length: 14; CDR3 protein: CASSYSGSEYGYTF; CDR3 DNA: TGTGCCAGCAGTTACTCTGGTTCTGAGTATGGCTACACCTTC
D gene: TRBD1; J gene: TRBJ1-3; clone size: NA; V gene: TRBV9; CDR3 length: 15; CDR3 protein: CASSPQGQTSNTIYF; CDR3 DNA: TGTGCCAGCAGCCCCCAGGGACAGACTTCGAACACCATATATTTT
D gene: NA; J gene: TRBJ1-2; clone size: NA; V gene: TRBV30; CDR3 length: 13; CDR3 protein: CAWSVFGRTRYTF; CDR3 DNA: TGTGCCTGGAGTGTATTTGGCAGGACTCGCTACACCTTC
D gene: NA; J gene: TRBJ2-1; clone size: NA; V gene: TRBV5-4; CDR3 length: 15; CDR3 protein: CASSLRASRYNEQFF; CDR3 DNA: TGTGCCAGCAGCTTGCGAGCTAGCCGGTACAATGAGCAGTTCTTC
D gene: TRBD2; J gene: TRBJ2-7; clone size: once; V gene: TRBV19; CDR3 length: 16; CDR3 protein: CASSIPSLAGGYEQYF; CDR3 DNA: TGTGCCAGTAGTATACCCTCTCTAGCGGGAGGCTACGAGCAGTACTTC
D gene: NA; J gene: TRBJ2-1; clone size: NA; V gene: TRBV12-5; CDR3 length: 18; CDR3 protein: CASGLVLLSSGGYNEQFF; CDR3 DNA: TGTGCTAGTGGTTTGGTACTTCTCTCCTCCGGGGGCTACAATGAGCAGTTCTTC
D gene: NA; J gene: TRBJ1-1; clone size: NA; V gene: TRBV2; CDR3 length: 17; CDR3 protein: CASSESRTGRGFTEAFF; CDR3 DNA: TGTGCCAGCAGTGAAAGCCGAACAGGAAGGGGTTTCACTGAAGCTTTCTTT
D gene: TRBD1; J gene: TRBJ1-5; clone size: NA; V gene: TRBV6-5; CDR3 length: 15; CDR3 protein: CASSPGQASNQPQHF; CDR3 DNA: TGTGCCAGCAGTCCCGGACAGGCGAGCAATCAGCCCCAGCATTTT
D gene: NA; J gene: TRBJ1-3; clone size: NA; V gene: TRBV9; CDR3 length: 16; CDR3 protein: CASSVGALSSGNTIYF; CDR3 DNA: TGTGCCAGCAGCGTAGGTGCGCTGAGCTCTGGAAACACCATATATTTT
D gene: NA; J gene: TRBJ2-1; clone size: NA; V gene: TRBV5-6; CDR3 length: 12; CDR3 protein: CASSRDTNEQFF; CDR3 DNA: TGTGCCAGCAGCCGGGACACCAATGAGCAGTTCTTC
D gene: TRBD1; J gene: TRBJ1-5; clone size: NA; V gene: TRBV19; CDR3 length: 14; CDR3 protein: CASTGQGAYQPQHF; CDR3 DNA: TGTGCCAGTACCGGACAGGGGGCGTATCAGCCCCAGCATTTT
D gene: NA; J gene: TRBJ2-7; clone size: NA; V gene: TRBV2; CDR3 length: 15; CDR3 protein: CASSDADRGSYEQYF; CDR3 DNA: TGTGCCAGCAGTGATGCGGACAGAGGATCCTACGAGCAGTACTTC
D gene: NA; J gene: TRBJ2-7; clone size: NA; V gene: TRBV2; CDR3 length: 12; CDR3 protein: CASSPDFYEQYF; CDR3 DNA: TGTGCCAGCAGCCCGGACTTTTACGAGCAGTACTTC
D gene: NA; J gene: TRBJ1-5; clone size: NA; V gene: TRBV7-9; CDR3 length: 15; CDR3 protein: CASSLAAGNNQPQHF; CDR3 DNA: TGTGCCAGCAGCTTAGCAGCAGGAAACAATCAGCCCCAGCATTTT
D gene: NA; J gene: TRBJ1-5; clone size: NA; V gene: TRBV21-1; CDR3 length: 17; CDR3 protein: CASSKESGYLCNQPQHF; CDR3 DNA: NA
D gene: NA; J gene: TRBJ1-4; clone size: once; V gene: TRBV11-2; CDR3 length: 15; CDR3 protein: CASSLVQGPNEKLFF; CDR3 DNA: TGTGCCAGCAGCTTAGTTCAGGGCCCTAATGAAAAACTGTTTTTT
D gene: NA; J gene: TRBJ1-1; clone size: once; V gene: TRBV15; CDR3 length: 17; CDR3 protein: CATSRPPGRVGNTEAFF; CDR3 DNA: TGTGCCACCAGCAGACCCCCGGGAAGGGTCGGGAACACTGAAGCTTTCTTT
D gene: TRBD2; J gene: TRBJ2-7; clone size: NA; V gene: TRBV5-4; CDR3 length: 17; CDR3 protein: CASSFRLAGGGGYEQYF; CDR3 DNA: TGTGCCAGCAGCTTCCGACTAGCGGGGGGCGGTGGTTACGAGCAGTACTTC
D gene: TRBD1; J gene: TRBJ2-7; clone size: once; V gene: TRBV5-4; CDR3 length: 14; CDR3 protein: CASSSMTGAGEQYF; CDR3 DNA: TGTGCCAGCAGCTCGATGACAGGGGCGGGCGAGCAGTACTTC